The 27 T cell receptor beta chains listed next were all sequenced from one sample in a study of blood T cell repertoires in COVID-19. This table comes from immunoSEQ multiplex PCR, and its TCRdb copy is limited to in-frame clones, with some not included. The sample records more than 300,000 clones, around 86% being singletons. Specimen: PBMCs or T cells enriched from blood (not recorded which). The receptors shown here come from a young man who had recovered from COVID-19.

Here the CDR3 reads CASSLDLAGYGVTGELFF. As DNA, the CDR3 is TGCGCCAGCAGCTTGGACTTGGCGGGGTATGGAGTTACCGGGGAGCTGTTTTTT. The rearrangement uses TRBV5-1 and TRBJ2-2, with D perhaps matching TRBD2 (6 bases). The CDR3 is 18 residues long. Trimming took off 0 bases at V and 5 bases at J, with 20 bases between the two ends. From germline, CDR1 is SGHRS and CDR2 YFSETQ.

V and J are TRBV3-1 (or the pseudogene TRBV3-2) and TRBJ2-1; no clear D. V was clipped by 0 bases and J by 6 bases, with 15 bases between them. The CDR3 is 16 residues long. The germline CDR1 and CDR2 sequences are LGHDT and YNNKEL (reference sequence). The DNA for the CDR3 is TGTGCCAGCAGCCAAGAGGCAGGAAAGGTTCTCAATGAGCAGTTCTTC. Residues: CASSQEAGKVLNEQFF.

The chain's CDR3 is CASRVLAGGADTQYF. The CDR3 nucleotides are TGTGCCAGCAGGGTCCTGGCGGGGGGTGCAGATACGCAGTATTTT. The V gene is TRBV27, the J gene TRBJ2-3, with 8 bases fitting TRBD2. V lost 6 bases, J lost 4 bases, and 9 bases stayed unmatched. The CDR3 has 15 amino acids. Germline values: CDR1 MNHEY, CDR2 SMNVEV (reference sequence).

This sequence joins TRBV6-2 or TRBV6-3 and TRBJ2-3; a possible D gene is TRBD1 (7 bases). The CDR3 runs 17 residues. V was pared by 4 bases and J by 2 bases, with 19 bases between. The germline gives CDR1 MNHEY, CDR2 SVGEGT. The CDR3 loop reads CASSFAPGGPDTDTQYF. The DNA of the CDR3 is TGTGCCAGCAGTTTCGCTCCAGGGGGGCCGGACACAGATACGCAGTATTTT.

V is TRBV6-5 and J is TRBJ1-1, with D perhaps matching TRBD1 (6 bases). The V end was cut by 7 bases, the J end by 4 bases, with 13 bases between. CDR1 MNHEY and CDR2 SVGAGI come from the germline V gene. The CDR3 covers 13 residues. Here the CDR3 reads CASKNAGATEAFF. The CDR3 DNA is TGTGCCAGCAAAAACGCGGGGGCCACTGAAGCTTTCTTT.

The chain joins TRBV28 to TRBJ2-6, with D perhaps TRBD1 (5 bases). This CDR3 is 14 amino acids long. The germline V and J ends were trimmed by 5 bases and 4 bases, with 9 bases remaining between them. Germline assignment: CDR1 MDHEN and CDR2 SYDVKM. CDR3 nucleotide sequence: TGTGCCAGCAGTACCAGGGTAGGGGCCAACGTCCTGACTTTC. Encoded protein: CASSTRVGANVLTF.

CDR3 in amino acids: CASSYSKTARYEQYF. The CDR3 DNA sequence: TGTGCCAGCAGTTACTCGAAGACAGCCCGCTACGAGCAGTACTTC. The genes are TRBV6-5 and TRBJ2-7, with D possibly being TRBD1 (5 bases). The length of the CDR3 is 15 residues. Per germline, CDR1 MNHEY and CDR2 SVGAGI. Between the trimmed V and J ends, which lost 0 bases and 3 bases, there was a span of 12 bases.

The rearrangement joins TRBV29-1 to TRBJ2-3, with D possibly TRBD2 on 5 matching bases. CDR3 length: 18 amino acids. Germline loops: CDR1 SQVTM, CDR2 ANQGSEA. V was cut by 3 bases and J by 4 bases, with 26 bases left in between. The DNA for the CDR3 is TGCAGCGTTGATGCTGTGGCTAGCAGGAGATCGGGCCCAGATACGCAGTATTTT. Its protein is CSVDAVASRRSGPDTQYF.

This chain links TRBV27 with TRBJ2-7; possibly TRBD2 for D (5 bases). This CDR3 contains 14 residues. The V end was cut by 2 bases, the J end by 4 bases, with 12 bases between. Germline CDR1 MNHEY, CDR2 SMNVEV (reference sequence). The CDR3: CASSLQATGYEQYF. DNA for the CDR3: TGTGCCAGCAGTTTACAGGCCACGGGGTACGAGCAGTACTTC.

V is TRBV19 and J is TRBJ2-7, with 11 bases identical to TRBD1. Germline values: CDR1 LNHDA, CDR2 SQIVND (reference sequence). The trim removed 5 bases at V and 2 bases at J, leaving 5 bases unmatched. There are 15 residues in the CDR3. This CDR3 is CASSAWDRGTYEQYF. The CDR3, as DNA: TGTGCCAGTAGTGCTTGGGACAGGGGGACCTACGAGCAGTACTTC.

This clone was counted a single time. This chain joins TRBV20-1 and TRBJ2-2; D possibly corresponds to TRBD2 (6 bases). This CDR3 comprises 12 residues. Germline-derived CDR1 and CDR2 are DFQATT and SNEGSKA (reference sequence). The ends were cut back, 3 bases at V and 6 bases at J, with 8 bases in the middle. CDR3 in DNA: TGCAGTGCTAGTTCGGGAGCCGGGGAGCTGTTTTTT. Its protein product is CSASSGAGELFF.

The chain is built from TRBV7-2 and TRBJ1-3; D is unclear. Germline CDR1 and CDR2: SGHTA and FQGNSA. CDR3 length: 15 residues. Trimming pared 5 bases from V and 4 bases from J, leaving 15 bases between. CDR3 region: CASSLATTAGNTIYF. The CDR3, as DNA: TGTGCCAGCAGCCTTGCGACGACTGCCGGAAACACCATATATTTT. Full variable domain (outside the CDR3, taken from reference TRBV7-2 and TRBJ1-3): GAGVSQSPSNKVTEKGKDVELRCDPISGHTALYWYRQSLGQGLEFLIYFQGNSAPDKSGLPSDRFSAERTGGSVSTLTIQRTQQEDSAVYLCASSLATTAGNTIYFGEGSWLTVV.

The rearrangement links TRBV11-2 to TRBJ2-7, with unresolved D. The germline CDR1 and CDR2 sequences are SGHAT and FQNNGV. Between the trimmed V and J ends, which lost 4 bases and 7 bases, there was a span of 20 bases. This CDR3 region has 15 residues. CDR3 coding DNA: TGTGCCAGCAGCTCAAGCAGTCCTAAGACTGGGGAGCAGTACTTC. This encodes CASSSSSPKTGEQYF.

This chain joins TRBV19 and TRBJ2-3; possibly TRBD1 for D (6 bases). CDR3 size: 14 residues. Trimming stripped 5 bases from V and 2 bases from J, with 11 bases between. CDR1 is LNHDA and CDR2 is SQIVND in the germline V gene (reference sequence). The chain's CDR3 is CASSPRDITDTQYF. CDR3 nucleotide sequence: TGTGCCAGTAGTCCCAGGGACATCACAGATACGCAGTATTTT.

V usage is TRBV12-3 or TRBV12-4 and J usage is TRBJ1-6, with 7 nucleotides matching TRBD1. CDR3 length: 13 residues. Trimming removed 3 bases from V and 9 bases from J; junction bases left unmatched: 2. Here the CDR3 reads CASSFNRGSPLHF. As DNA, the CDR3 is TGTGCCAGCAGTTTTAACAGGGGTTCACCCCTCCACTTT.

V and J are TRBV24-1 and TRBJ2-1, with 14 positions matching TRBD2. This CDR3 is built from 22 residues. V dropped 2 bases and J dropped 8; count of bases not matched to a gene: 22. Germline values: CDR1 KGHDR, CDR2 SFDVKD. The CDR3 DNA reads TGTGCCACCAGTGATTCCCGCGGTATCGTCAGGGTGGGACTAGCGGGAGTCTATGAGCAGTTCTTC. It is translated as CATSDSRGIVRVGLAGVYEQFF.

The chain joins TRBV6-5 to TRBJ2-5; TRBD1 is a possible D gene (6 bases). The CDR3 length is 15 residues. V lost 1 base and J 5 bases, leaving 14 bases between the germline ends. CDR1 and CDR2 (germline): MNHEY, SVGAGI. The CDR3 region is CASSYWQGSRETQYF. CDR3 nucleotide sequence: TGTGCCAGCAGTTACTGGCAGGGGTCGAGGGAGACCCAGTACTTC.

This clone occurred once. The rearrangement uses TRBV7-9 and TRBJ1-2, with D possibly being TRBD1 (6 bases). Germline V CDR1 and CDR2: SEHNR, FQNEAQ (reference sequence). V was pared by 5 bases and J by 0 bases, with 10 bases between. CDR3 length: 14 amino acids. The CDR3 loop is CASSQGQPNYGYTF. CDR3 in DNA: TGTGCCAGCAGCCAAGGACAGCCTAACTATGGCTACACCTTC.

The V gene is TRBV19, the J gene TRBJ1-2; no reliable D call. Per the germline V gene, CDR1 is LNHDA and CDR2 is SQIVND (reference sequence). V shed 7 bases and J shed 2 bases, with 17 bases lying between them. This CDR3 is built from 15 residues. CDR3 region: CASTSSGSLNYGYTF. CDR3 bases: TGTGCCAGTACCTCCTCAGGTTCCCTCAACTATGGCTACACCTTC.

The chain employs TRBV10-3 and TRBJ2-3, with no clear D. The CDR3 sequence is 12 residues long. V dropped 4 bases and J dropped 4 bases, with 6 bases sitting between them. The germline gives CDR1 ENHRY, CDR2 SYGVKD. The CDR3 DNA reads as TGTGCCATCAGTGGCCGGGCAGATACGCAGTATTTT. It codes for CAISGRADTQYF.

The chain combines TRBV30 with TRBJ2-7; maybe TRBD2 (5 bases). Looked up from germline, CDR1 is GTSNPN and CDR2 is SVGIG (reference sequence). The CDR3 loop spans 11 amino acids. The germline V and J ends were trimmed by 2 bases and 3 bases, with 5 bases remaining between them. The DNA for the CDR3 is TGTGCCTGGAGTCGGGACTACGAGCAGTACTTC. It is translated as CAWSRDYEQYF.

The J gene is TRBJ1-2, the V gene TRBV13, with D possibly matching TRBD1 (6 bases). The V gene lost 5 bases and the J gene lost 0 bases, with 10 bases spanning the gap. Germline-derived CDR1 and CDR2 are PRHDT and FYEKMQ (reference sequence). The CDR3 is made up of 14 amino acids. CDR3 bases: TGTGCCAGCAGCGCACAGGGCCCTAACTATGGCTACACCTTC. Amino acid sequence: CASSAQGPNYGYTF.

The chain carries TRBV5-1 and TRBJ2-6, with D hard to call. The CDR3 is 15 amino acids. The germline gives CDR1 SGHRS, CDR2 YFSETQ. Trimming pared 8 bases from V and 0 bases from J, leaving 12 bases between. This CDR3 reads CASRVPISGANVLTF. DNA for the CDR3: TGCGCCAGTAGAGTTCCGATCTCTGGGGCCAACGTCCTGACTTTC.

The rearrangement links TRBV3-1 (or the pseudogene TRBV3-2) to TRBJ1-2; 8 bases agree with TRBD1. The CDR3 is 14 amino acids. The junction had 4 bases not matched to a gene; V was cut back by 1 base and J by 6 bases. Germline V CDR1 and CDR2: LGHDT, YNNKEL (reference sequence). The DNA of the CDR3 is TGTGCCAGCAGCCAAGCACAGGGGGGAGATGGCTACACCTTC. Protein sequence: CASSQAQGGDGYTF.

V is TRBV3-1 (or the pseudogene TRBV3-2) and J is TRBJ2-5; D gene ambiguous. Trimming took 1 base from V and 5 from J, leaving 14 bases between them. Per the germline V gene, CDR1 is LGHDT and CDR2 is YNNKEL (reference sequence). This CDR3 spans 15 amino acids. For the CDR3, the DNA is TGTGCCAGCAGCCAAGTGACCGAGAGGCGGGAGACCCAGTACTTC. Translation: CASSQVTERRETQYF.

This chain links TRBV4-1 with TRBJ2-7; 8 bases agree with TRBD2. V was clipped by 0 bases and J by 9 bases; unmatched bases: 10. The V gene's germline CDR1 is MGHRA and CDR2 YSYEKL. The CDR3 extends over 15 amino acids. CDR3 sequence: CASSQDRAGGRRQYF. The CDR3 DNA follows: TGCGCCAGCAGCCAAGATCGGGCGGGCGGGAGGCGGCAGTACTTC.

This clone has a single count. The rearrangement joins TRBV13 to TRBJ1-2; D is unclear. The CDR3 is 13 amino acids. Trimming removed 2 bases from V and 6 bases from J, with 10 bases in between. Germline CDR1 reads PRHDT; CDR2 reads FYEKMQ (reference sequence). The CDR3 reads CASSLSRSDGYTF. CDR3 sequence (DNA): TGTGCCAGCAGCTTATCCAGGTCAGATGGCTACACCTTC.